The TCR beta chain under discussion was sequenced for a study of blood T cell repertoires in COVID-19. Study details: Nucleic acid was either cDNA or gDNA, and it came from T cells, B-cell-depleted T cells, or PBMCs.

Original handling: Reference gene primer amplification in the assay estimated nucleated cell counts. Sequenced by immunoSEQ multiplex PCR; TCRdb stores in-frame clones only, minus some. The DNA gave D and trimming, while V, J and clone size come from that table. Of over 200,000 clones detected, roughly 85% appear once; the ten largest clones hold 18%. Assignments of participants to cohorts depended upon their own reported clinical history. Sequencing input: PBMCs or T cells enriched from blood (not recorded which). This sequence was found in a middle-aged man who had recovered from COVID-19.

As DNA, the CDR3 is TGTGCCACCAGCGAGCAGGGGTTAGAAGAGACCCAGTACTTC. Translated: CATSEQGLEETQYF. This rearrangement joins TRBV24-1 to TRBJ2-5; perhaps TRBD1 as D (6 bases). V lost 7 bases and J lost 3, with 14 bases in between. Germline V gene lookup returns CDR1 KGHDR and CDR2 SFDVKD. CDR3 length equals 14 residues.